The rows below give T cell receptor beta chains drawn from one sample of a study of blood T cell repertoires in COVID-19. The method was immunoSEQ multiplex PCR; TCRdb's version includes in-frame clones alone and lacks a portion of them. The table has 300,000 to 350,000 clones, almost 90% seen once. The sequencing sample was made of PBMCs or T cells enriched from blood (not recorded which). Receptors were obtained from a woman aged 25 to 39 who had been exposed to COVID-19. Both conserved end residues are part of each CDR3. The D gene is left open where the match is weak. The size entry is marked missing in some rows and otherwise reads once, few, many or a size class.

J gene	D gene	clone size	V gene	CDR3 DNA	CDR3 protein
TRBJ1-1	NA	NA	TRBV7-8	TGTGCCAGCAGCTTACCCGCGTTCGTTAACACTGAAGCTTTCTTT	CASSLPAFVNTEAFF
TRBJ1-2	NA	NA	TRBV13	TGTGCCAGCACTGAACTCGGGAGGTTTGGCTACACCTTC	CASTELGRFGYTF
TRBJ2-1	TRBD2	NA	TRBV7-2	TGTGCCAGCAGCTTAGGACAGACAGGGACTAGCGGGAGTAATGAGCAGTTCTTC	CASSLGQTGTSGSNEQFF
TRBJ1-1	NA	NA	TRBV12-3/TRBV12-4	TGTGCCGGATCTCGCAGGGCGAACACTGAAGCTTTCTTT	CAGSRRANTEAFF
TRBJ2-3	NA	once	TRBV2	TGTGCCAGCAGTGAAGCGCCTAGTCTGGGCACAGATACGCAGTATTTT	CASSEAPSLGTDTQYF
TRBJ2-7	TRBD2	once	TRBV5-4	TGTGCCAGCAGCCGCCCACTAGCGGGAGCTTGCCGGTGGGAGCAGTACTTC	CASSRPLAGACRWEQYF
TRBJ2-7	NA	once	TRBV21-1	TGTGCCAGCAGCCTCCGCGGGGAGCAGTACTTC	CASSLRGEQYF
TRBJ2-2	TRBD1	once	TRBV27	TGTGCCAGCAGTTTCTTAGAGACAGGGGGCCACACCGGGGAGCTGTTTTTT	CASSFLETGGHTGELFF
TRBJ2-2	TRBD2	NA	TRBV5-1	TGCGCCAGCAGCCCCCGACTAGCGGGGGGCGGGGAGCTGTTTTTT	CASSPRLAGGGELFF
TRBJ2-1	NA	NA	TRBV11-1	TGTGCCAGCTCCGTGGGGCCTAAGCAGTTCTTC	CASSVGPKQFF
TRBJ1-2	TRBD1	NA	TRBV6-5	TGTGCCAGCATTCCGACAGGGCCCTACTATGGCTACACCTTC	CASIPTGPYYGYTF
TRBJ2-1	NA	NA	TRBV21-1	TGTGCCAGCAGCAAAGCTTGCCTTTTCCGGGACAACTCCTACAATGAGCAGTTCTTC	CASSKACLFRDNSYNEQFF
TRBJ2-3	NA	NA	TRBV5-6	TGTGCCAGCAGCTCCGAGTCTACGGCGAGGGGGGATACGCAGTATTTT	CASSSESTARGDTQYF
TRBJ1-4	NA	few	TRBV28	TGTGCCACCGCCGACGGGCAGGGCCATGAAAAACTGTTTTTT	CATADGQGHEKLFF
TRBJ1-4	TRBD1	few	TRBV27	TGTGCCAGCGGGAAACTACGGACAGGGGGGAATGAAAAACTGTTTTTT	CASGKLRTGGNEKLFF
TRBJ1-1	TRBD1	NA	TRBV5-1	TGCGCCAGCAGCGGAGGACAGGTTCTGAACACTGAAGCTTTCTTT	CASSGGQVLNTEAFF
TRBJ2-1	TRBD2	NA	TRBV19	TGTGCCAGCGGACTAGCGGGTTGGAGCTCCTACAATGAGCAGTTCTTC	CASGLAGWSSYNEQFF
TRBJ2-1	NA	NA	TRBV9	TGTGCCAGCAGCGTGGATGTTCGAGGGCGTGAGCAGTTCTTC	CASSVDVRGREQFF
TRBJ2-1	TRBD2	NA	TRBV24-1	TGTGCCACCAGTGATCCGACTAGCCCTAGCTCCTACAATGAGCAGTTCTTC	CATSDPTSPSSYNEQFF
TRBJ2-3	NA	NA	TRBV27	TGTGCCAGCAGTTTAGGGGCCGGTCGTGCTAATACGCAGTATTTT	CASSLGAGRANTQYF
TRBJ2-1	NA	NA	TRBV25-1	TGTGCCAGCAGTAGATCGTTAGCGAGCAATGAGCAGTTCTTC	CASSRSLASNEQFF
TRBJ1-6	NA	NA	TRBV3-1/TRBV3-2	TGTGCCAGCAGCGAGACAGGCGGCGGGAATTCACCCCTCCACTTT	CASSETGGGNSPLHF
TRBJ1-1	NA	once	TRBV7-6	TGTGCCAGCAGCTTGCGCCATTCGTTGCATTCTGAAGCTTTCTTT	CASSLRHSLHSEAFF
TRBJ2-7	TRBD2	NA	TRBV11-3	TGTGCCAGCAGCCCCCGGACTAGCGGGATCGGCTACGAGCAGTACTTC	CASSPRTSGIGYEQYF
TRBJ2-3	NA	NA	TRBV2	TGTGCCAGCAGTGGGACAGGACTAAGCACAGATACGCAGTATTTT	CASSGTGLSTDTQYF
TRBJ2-2	TRBD2	NA	TRBV7-3	TGTGCCAGCAGCTTAACAGGGACTAGCAGGACCGGGGAGCTGTTTTTT	CASSLTGTSRTGELFF